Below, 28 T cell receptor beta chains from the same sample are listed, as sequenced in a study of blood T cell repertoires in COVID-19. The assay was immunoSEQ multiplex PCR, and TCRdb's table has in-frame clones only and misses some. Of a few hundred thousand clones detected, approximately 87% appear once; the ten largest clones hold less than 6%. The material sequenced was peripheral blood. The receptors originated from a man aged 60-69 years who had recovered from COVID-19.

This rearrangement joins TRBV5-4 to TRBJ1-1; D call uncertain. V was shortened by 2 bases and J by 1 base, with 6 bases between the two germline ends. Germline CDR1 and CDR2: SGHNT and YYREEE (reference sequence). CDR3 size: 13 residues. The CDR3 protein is CASSFPGNTEAFF. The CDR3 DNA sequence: TGTGCCAGCAGCTTCCCCGGGAACACTGAAGCTTTCTTT.

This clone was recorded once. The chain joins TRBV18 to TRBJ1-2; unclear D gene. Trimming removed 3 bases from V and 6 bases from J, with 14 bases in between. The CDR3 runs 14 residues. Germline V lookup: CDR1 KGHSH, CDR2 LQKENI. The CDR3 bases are TGTGCCAGCTCACCCACGGTCGGGTTTGATGGCTACACCTTC. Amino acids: CASSPTVGFDGYTF.

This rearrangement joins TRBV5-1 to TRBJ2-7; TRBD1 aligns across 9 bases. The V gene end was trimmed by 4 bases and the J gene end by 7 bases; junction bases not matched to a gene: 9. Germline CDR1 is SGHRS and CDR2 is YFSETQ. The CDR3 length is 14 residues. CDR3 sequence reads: CASSRTGAQWEQYF. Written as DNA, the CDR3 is TGCGCCAGCAGCAGGACAGGGGCTCAGTGGGAGCAGTACTTC.

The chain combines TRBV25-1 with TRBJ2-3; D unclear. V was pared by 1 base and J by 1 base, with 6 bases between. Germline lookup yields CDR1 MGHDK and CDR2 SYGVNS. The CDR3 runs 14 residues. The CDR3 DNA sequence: TGTGCCAGCAGTGAATCGGGTCGCACAGATACGCAGTATTTT. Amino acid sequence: CASSESGRTDTQYF.

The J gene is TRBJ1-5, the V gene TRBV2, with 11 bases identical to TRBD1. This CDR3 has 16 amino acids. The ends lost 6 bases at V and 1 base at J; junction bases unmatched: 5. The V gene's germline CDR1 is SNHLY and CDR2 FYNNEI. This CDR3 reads CASSRTGGLSNQPQHF. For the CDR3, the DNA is TGTGCCAGCAGCCGGACAGGGGGCTTGAGCAATCAGCCCCAGCATTTT.

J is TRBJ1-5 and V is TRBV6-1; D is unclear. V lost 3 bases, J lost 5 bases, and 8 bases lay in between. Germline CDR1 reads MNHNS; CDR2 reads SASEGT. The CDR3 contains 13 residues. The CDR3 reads CASSDGLHQPQHF. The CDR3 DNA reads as TGTGCCAGCAGTGATGGGCTACATCAGCCCCAGCATTTT.

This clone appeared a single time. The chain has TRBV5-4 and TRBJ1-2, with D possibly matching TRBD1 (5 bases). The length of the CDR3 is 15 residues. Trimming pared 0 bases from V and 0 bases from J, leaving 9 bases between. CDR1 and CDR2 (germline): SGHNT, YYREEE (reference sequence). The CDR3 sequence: CASSLATVTNYGYTF. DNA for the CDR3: TGTGCCAGCAGCTTGGCGACAGTAACTAACTATGGCTACACCTTC.

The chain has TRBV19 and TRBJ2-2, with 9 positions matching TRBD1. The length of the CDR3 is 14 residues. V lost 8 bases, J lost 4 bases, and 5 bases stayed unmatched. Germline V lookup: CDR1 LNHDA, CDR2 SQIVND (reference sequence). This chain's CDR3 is CASEQGAGTGELFF. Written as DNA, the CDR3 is TGTGCCAGTGAACAGGGGGCGGGCACCGGGGAGCTGTTTTTT.

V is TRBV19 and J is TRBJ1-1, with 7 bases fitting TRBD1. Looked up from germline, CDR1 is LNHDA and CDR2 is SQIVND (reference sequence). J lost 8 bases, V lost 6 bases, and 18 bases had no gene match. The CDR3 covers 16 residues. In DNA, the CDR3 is TGTGCCAGTAGGATTACAGGGGCCGCCTACGGGGTGGAAGCTTTCTTT. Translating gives CASRITGAAYGVEAFF.

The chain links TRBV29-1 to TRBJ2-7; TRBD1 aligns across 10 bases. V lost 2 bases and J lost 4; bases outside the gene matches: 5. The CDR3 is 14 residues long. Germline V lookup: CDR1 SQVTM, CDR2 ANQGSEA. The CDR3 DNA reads TGCAGCGTTGAACCCGGACAGGGGGGATACGAGCAGTACTTC. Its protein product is CSVEPGQGGYEQYF.

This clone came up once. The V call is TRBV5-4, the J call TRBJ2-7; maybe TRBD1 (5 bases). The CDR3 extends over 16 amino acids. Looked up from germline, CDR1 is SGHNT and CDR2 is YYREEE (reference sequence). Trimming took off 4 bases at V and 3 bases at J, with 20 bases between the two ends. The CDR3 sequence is CASSHKGKGMGYEQYF. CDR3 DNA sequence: TGTGCCAGCAGCCACAAGGGTAAGGGGATGGGCTACGAGCAGTACTTC.

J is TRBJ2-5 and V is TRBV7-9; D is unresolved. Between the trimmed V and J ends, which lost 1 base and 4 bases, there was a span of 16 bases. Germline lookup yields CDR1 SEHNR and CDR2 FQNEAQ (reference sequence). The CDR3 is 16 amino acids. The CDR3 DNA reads TGTGCCAGCAGCTTAGAAATACGCGGCCCCGGAGAGACCCAGTACTTC. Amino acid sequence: CASSLEIRGPGETQYF. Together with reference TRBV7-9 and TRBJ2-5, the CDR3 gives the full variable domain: DTGVSQNPRHKITKRGQNVTFRCDPISEHNRLYWYRQTLGQGPEFLTYFQNEAQLEKSRLLSDRFSAERPKGSFSTLEIQRTEQGDSAMYLCASSLEIRGPGETQYFGPGTRLLVL.

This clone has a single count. The CDR3 here is CASSWASGNYNEQFF. CDR3 sequence (DNA): TGTGCCAGCAGTTGGGCTAGCGGCAACTACAATGAGCAGTTCTTC. The V gene is TRBV28, the J gene TRBJ2-1; 7 nucleotides agree with TRBD2. From germline, CDR1 is MDHEN and CDR2 SYDVKM. With 4 bases clipped from V and 3 bases from J, the junction kept 6 bases outside the gene matches. The length of the CDR3 is 15 residues. Combining the CDR3 with reference TRBV28 and TRBJ2-1 gives the whole variable domain DVKVTQSSRYLVKRTGEKVFLECVQDMDHENMFWYRQDPGLGLRLIYFSYDVKMKEKGDIPEGYSVSREKKERFSLILESASTNQTSMYLCASSWASGNYNEQFFGPGTRLTVL.

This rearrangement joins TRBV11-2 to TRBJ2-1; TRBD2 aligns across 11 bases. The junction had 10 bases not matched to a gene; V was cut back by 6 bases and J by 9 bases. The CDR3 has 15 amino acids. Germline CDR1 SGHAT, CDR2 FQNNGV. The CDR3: CASSQASGRFGEQFF. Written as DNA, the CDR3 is TGTGCCAGCAGTCAGGCTAGCGGGAGGTTCGGTGAGCAGTTCTTC.

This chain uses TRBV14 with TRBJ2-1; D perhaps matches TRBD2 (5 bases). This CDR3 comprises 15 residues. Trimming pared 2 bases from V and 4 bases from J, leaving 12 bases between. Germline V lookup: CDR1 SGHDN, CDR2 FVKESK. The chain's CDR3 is CASSQRLASYNEQFF. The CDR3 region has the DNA TGTGCCAGCAGCCAACGGCTAGCATCGTACAATGAGCAGTTCTTC.

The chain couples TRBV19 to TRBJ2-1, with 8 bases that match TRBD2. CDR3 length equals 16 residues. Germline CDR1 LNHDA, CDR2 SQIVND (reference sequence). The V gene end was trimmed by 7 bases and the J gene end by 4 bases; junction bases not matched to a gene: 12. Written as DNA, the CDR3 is TGTGCCAGTACACCTCGTCGAGCGGGGGTGTACAATGAGCAGTTCTTC. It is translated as CASTPRRAGVYNEQFF.

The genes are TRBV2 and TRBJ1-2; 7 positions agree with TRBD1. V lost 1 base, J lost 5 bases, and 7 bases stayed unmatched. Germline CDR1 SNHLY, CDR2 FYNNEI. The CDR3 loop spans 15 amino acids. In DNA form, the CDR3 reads TGTGCCAGCAGTGAAGTGGGAACAGGGGCTTATGGCTACACCTTC. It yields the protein CASSEVGTGAYGYTF.

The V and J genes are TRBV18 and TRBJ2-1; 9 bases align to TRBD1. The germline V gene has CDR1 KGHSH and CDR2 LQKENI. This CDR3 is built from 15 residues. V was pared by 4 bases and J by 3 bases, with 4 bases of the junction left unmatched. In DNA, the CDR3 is TGTGCCAGCTCACGGGGACAGGGAGACTACAATGAGCAGTTCTTC. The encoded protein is CASSRGQGDYNEQFF.

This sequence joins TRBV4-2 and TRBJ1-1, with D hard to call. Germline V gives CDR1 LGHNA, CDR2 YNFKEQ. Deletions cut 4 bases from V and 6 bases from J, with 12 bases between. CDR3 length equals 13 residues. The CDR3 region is CASSRSRGSEAFF. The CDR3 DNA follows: TGTGCCAGCAGCCGGTCCCGGGGTTCTGAAGCTTTCTTT.

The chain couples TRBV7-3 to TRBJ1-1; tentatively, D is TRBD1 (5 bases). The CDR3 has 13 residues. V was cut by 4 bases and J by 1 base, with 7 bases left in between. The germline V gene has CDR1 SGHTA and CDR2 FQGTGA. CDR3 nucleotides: TGTGCCAGCAGCTCGGGGGGGAACACTGAAGCTTTCTTT. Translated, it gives CASSSGGNTEAFF.

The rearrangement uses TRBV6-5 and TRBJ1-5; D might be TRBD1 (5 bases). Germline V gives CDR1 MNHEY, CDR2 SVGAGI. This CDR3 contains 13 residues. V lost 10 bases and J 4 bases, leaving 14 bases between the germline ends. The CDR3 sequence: CATNRHWNQPQHF. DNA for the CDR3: TGTGCCACCAACAGGCACTGGAATCAGCCCCAGCATTTT.

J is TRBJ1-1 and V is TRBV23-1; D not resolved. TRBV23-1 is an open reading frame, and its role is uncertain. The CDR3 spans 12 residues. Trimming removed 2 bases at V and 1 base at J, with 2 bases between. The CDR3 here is CASSQRNTEAFF. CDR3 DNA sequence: TGCGCCAGCAGTCAACGGAACACTGAAGCTTTCTTT.

The CDR3 region is CASSTAGTGSRFDTF. Here the CDR3 DNA reads TGTGCCAGTAGTACCGCGGGGACGGGGAGCCGGTTTGACACCTTC. The chain couples TRBV19 to TRBJ1-2; D is perhaps TRBD1 (5 bases). V lost 4 bases and J lost 12, with 24 bases in between. Germline V CDR1 and CDR2: LNHDA, SQIVND (reference sequence). The CDR3 has 15 amino acids.

The CDR3 nucleotides read TGTGCCAGCAGTTACTCGCCCGGGGGTCGCAATGAGCAGTTCTTC. Translation: CASSYSPGGRNEQFF. The chain recombines TRBV6-5 with TRBJ2-1; tentative D call: TRBD2 (6 bases). The V gene's germline CDR1 is MNHEY and CDR2 SVGAGI. The CDR3 has 15 residues. Trimming pared 0 bases from V and 6 bases from J, leaving 12 bases between.

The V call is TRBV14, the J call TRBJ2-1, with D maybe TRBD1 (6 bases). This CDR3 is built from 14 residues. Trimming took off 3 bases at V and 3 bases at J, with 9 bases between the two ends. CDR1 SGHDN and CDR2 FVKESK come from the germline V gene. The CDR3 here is CASSQGAVYNEQFF. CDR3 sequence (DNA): TGTGCCAGCAGCCAGGGGGCCGTCTACAATGAGCAGTTCTTC.

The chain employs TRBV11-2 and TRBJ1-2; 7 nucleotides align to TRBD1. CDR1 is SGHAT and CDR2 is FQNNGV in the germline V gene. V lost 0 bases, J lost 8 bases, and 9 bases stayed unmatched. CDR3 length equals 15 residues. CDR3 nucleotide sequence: TGTGCCAGCAGCTTAGATTCGACAGGGTTGCGAGGCTACACCTTC. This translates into CASSLDSTGLRGYTF.

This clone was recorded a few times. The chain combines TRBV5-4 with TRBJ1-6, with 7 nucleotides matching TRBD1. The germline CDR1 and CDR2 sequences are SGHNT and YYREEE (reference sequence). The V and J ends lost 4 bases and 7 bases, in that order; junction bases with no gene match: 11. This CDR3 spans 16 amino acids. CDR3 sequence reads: CASSLGVRQGNSPLHF. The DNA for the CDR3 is TGTGCCAGCAGCCTTGGCGTCAGACAGGGAAATTCACCCCTCCACTTT.

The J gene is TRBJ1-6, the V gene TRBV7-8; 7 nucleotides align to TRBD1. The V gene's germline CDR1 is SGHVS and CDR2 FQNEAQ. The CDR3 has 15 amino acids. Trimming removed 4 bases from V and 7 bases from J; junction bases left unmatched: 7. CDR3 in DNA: TGTGCCAGCAGCTCCCGGACAGGTGGCAATTCACCCCTCCACTTT. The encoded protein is CASSSRTGGNSPLHF. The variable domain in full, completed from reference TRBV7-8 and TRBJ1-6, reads GAGVSQSPRYKVAKRGQDVALRCDPISGHVSLFWYQQALGQGPEFLTYFQNEAQLDKSGLPSDRFFAERPEGSVSTLKIQRTQQEDSAVYLCASSSRTGGNSPLHFGNGTRLTVT.